This is a list of T cell receptor beta chains from one sample in a study of circulating CD8 cells and anti-PD-1 response in melanoma. TCRdb re-analysed the reads in MiXCR, keeping a single row per CDR3 protein. The sample includes 450 to 600 distinct CDR3 sequences, 8.5% to 9.5% of them seen just once. Sample: CD8+ T cells from PBMCs, taken at baseline or after one month of anti-PD-1 therapy (not recorded which). Receptors were obtained from a human donor with melanoma. Each CDR3 is given with its conserved first and last residue. The order of the fields is clone size, V gene, D gene, J gene, CDR3 protein, CDR3 DNA. The D gene is left open where the match is weak. Clone size is not always given. Where it is, it says once, few, many or a class for expanded clones.

medium-sized,TRBV4-1,TRBD2,TRBJ2-2,CASSHSGGATGELFF,TGCGCCAGCAGCCATAGCGGGGGGGCCACCGGGGAGCTGTTTTTT
large,TRBV29-1,TRBD1,TRBJ2-7,CSGVLGTGESYEQYF,TGCAGCGGCGTGCTGGGGACAGGGGAGAGCTACGAGCAGTACTTC
medium-sized,TRBV4-1,TRBD2,TRBJ2-3,CASSQAAGELTDTQYF,TGCGCCAGCAGCCAAGCAGCGGGGGAGTTAACAGATACGCAGTATTTT
large,TRBV7-2,NA,TRBJ2-1,CASSQPGLPNEQFF,TGTGCCAGCAGCCAACCGGGACTTCCCAATGAGCAGTTCTTC
large,TRBV7-3,TRBD2,TRBJ2-3,CASRSTSGGLDTQYF,TGTGCCAGCAGGTCGACTAGCGGGGGTTTGGATACGCAGTATTTT
large,TRBV27,TRBD2,TRBJ2-1,CASSSGGGGSSYNEQFF,TGTGCCAGCAGTTCCGGCGGGGGGGGTAGCTCCTACAATGAGCAGTTCTTC
large,TRBV27,NA,TRBJ2-6,CASSFQGFNSGANVLTF,TGTGCCAGCAGTTTCCAAGGGTTTAACTCTGGGGCCAACGTCCTGACTTTC
large,TRBV27,TRBD1,TRBJ1-2,CASRVQGANYGYTF,TGTGCCAGCAGAGTACAGGGGGCTAACTATGGCTACACCTTC
medium-sized,TRBV2,NA,TRBJ2-1,CASSRSKGTRSEQFF,TGTGCCAGCAGCCGTTCCAAAGGCACTAGAAGTGAGCAGTTCTTC
medium-sized,TRBV12-3/TRBV12-4,NA,TRBJ2-5,CASRPGLEETQYF,TGTGCCAGCAGGCCTGGACTGGAAGAGACCCAGTACTTC
medium-sized,TRBV5-4,NA,TRBJ2-1,CASSSRGAYNEQFF,TGTGCCAGCAGCTCTCGGGGAGCTTACAATGAGCAGTTCTTC
large,TRBV24-1,NA,TRBJ2-1,CATGGRDDEQFF,TGTGCCACCGGGGGCCGGGACGATGAGCAGTTCTTC
large,TRBV2,TRBD1,TRBJ2-7,CASSRDRGTSSYEQYF,TGTGCCAGCAGTAGGGACAGGGGAACCTCCTCCTACGAGCAGTACTTC
NA,TRBV19,NA,TRBJ1-2,CASKAGDSNYGYTF,TGTGCCAGTAAGGCCGGCGATTCTAACTATGGCTACACCTTC
medium-sized,TRBV2,TRBD2,TRBJ2-5,CASSEGGTSQGTQYF,TGTGCCAGCAGTGAAGGCGGGACTAGTCAGGGGACCCAGTACTTC
medium-sized,TRBV28,NA,TRBJ2-2,CASSLPELDTGELFF,TGTGCCAGCAGTTTGCCAGAACTAGACACCGGGGAGCTGTTTTTT
medium-sized,TRBV2,NA,TRBJ2-1,CASSARGGAQFF,TGTGCCAGCAGTGCAAGAGGGGGGGCACAGTTCTTC
large,TRBV9,NA,TRBJ2-3,CASSAGGGPDTQYF,TGTGCCAGCAGCGCTGGGGGGGGGCCAGATACGCAGTATTTT
NA,TRBV19,NA,TRBJ2-6,CASSIDQDQAGANVLTF,TGTGCCAGTAGTATAGATCAGGACCAAGCTGGGGCCAACGTCCTGACTTTC
large,TRBV27,NA,TRBJ1-2,CASSLSILNYGYTF,TGTGCCAGCAGTTTATCTATTCTTAACTATGGCTACACCTTC
NA,TRBV5-5,NA,TRBJ1-1,CASRTRGGDTEAFF,TGTGCCAGCCGTACCAGGGGTGGTGACACTGAAGCTTTCTTT
NA,TRBV5-4,NA,TRBJ1-1,CASSPPTGVPTEAFF,TGTGCCAGCAGCCCCCCGACTGGAGTTCCCACTGAAGCTTTCTTT
few,TRBV13,NA,TRBJ2-4,CASSANRAKNIQYF,TGTGCCAGCAGCGCGAATAGAGCCAAAAACATTCAGTACTTC
large,TRBV24-1,NA,TRBJ2-3,CATSDLHQGQGFTDTQYF,TGTGCCACCAGTGATTTGCATCAAGGTCAGGGGTTTACAGATACGCAGTATTTT
large,TRBV7-2,NA,TRBJ2-7,CASSSTPSGYYEQYF,TGTGCCAGCAGCTCGACCCCAAGCGGGTACTACGAGCAGTACTTC
large,TRBV3-1,NA,TRBJ2-1,CASSQDRGTPSYNEQFF,TGTGCCAGCAGCCAGGACAGAGGAACCCCCTCCTACAATGAGCAGTTCTTC
medium-sized,TRBV30,NA,TRBJ2-7,CAWSAGTGLRNEQYF,TGTGCCTGGAGTGCAGGAACGGGTCTCAGGAACGAGCAGTACTTC
once,TRBV19,NA,TRBJ1-5,CASNAGRTNNQPQHF,TGTGCCAGTAACGCCGGCAGAACCAACAATCAGCCCCAGCATTTT
few,TRBV5-5,NA,TRBJ1-5,CASSLAGEGTQPQHF,TGTGCCAGCAGCTTGGCAGGAGAGGGGACTCAGCCCCAGCATTTT
large,TRBV7-2,NA,TRBJ2-7,CASSPSLGSYEQYF,TGTGCCAGCAGCCCGAGTTTGGGGTCCTACGAGCAGTACTTC
few,TRBV28,NA,TRBJ2-7,CASSPLYEQYF,TGTGCCAGCAGTCCACTCTACGAGCAGTACTTC
medium-sized,TRBV9,TRBD2,TRBJ2-1,CASRRRGENEQFF,TGTGCCAGCAGACGTCGGGGGGAGAATGAGCAGTTCTTC
large,TRBV4-3,NA,TRBJ1-1,CASSQENSGEAFF,TGCGCCAGCAGCCAAGAGAATAGCGGTGAAGCTTTCTTT
large,TRBV27,TRBD2,TRBJ2-3,CASSLWLAGGILDTQYF,TGTGCCAGCAGTTTATGGCTAGCGGGGGGCATCCTAGATACGCAGTATTTT
large,TRBV4-1,TRBD1,TRBJ2-1,CASSSRGAGGGSYNEQFF,TGCGCCAGCAGCTCGCGCGGTGCAGGGGGCGGCTCCTACAATGAGCAGTTCTTC
large,TRBV4-3,NA,TRBJ2-7,CASSQVGAYEQYF,TGCGCCAGCAGCCAAGTCGGGGCCTACGAGCAGTACTTC
few,TRBV28,TRBD1,TRBJ2-7,CASSDRVEQYF,TGTGCCAGCAGTGACAGGGTCGAGCAGTACTTC
few,TRBV7-3,TRBD1,TRBJ1-5,CASSLQGGPQHF,TGTGCCAGCAGCCTCCAGGGGGGGCCCCAGCATTTT
large,TRBV7-3,TRBD1,TRBJ1-2,CASSPDRAGGYTF,TGTGCCAGCAGCCCGGACAGGGCTGGCGGCTACACCTTC
medium-sized,TRBV6-2/TRBV6-3,NA,TRBJ2-1,CASRQSGDEQFF,TGTGCCAGCAGGCAAAGCGGTGATGAGCAGTTCTTC
NA,TRBV19,NA,TRBJ1-1,CASSPPLWGRTETFF,TGTGCCAGTAGTCCCCCACTCTGGGGGAGGACTGAAACTTTCTTT
medium-sized,TRBV2,NA,TRBJ2-1,CASSGTSSSYNEQFF,TGTGCCAGCAGTGGGACTTCAAGCTCCTACAATGAGCAGTTCTTC
NA,TRBV20-1,NA,TRBJ2-3,CSARQGDTQYF,TGCAGTGCTCGACAAGGGGATACGCAGTATTTT
medium-sized,TRBV19,TRBD1,TRBJ2-7,CASRSGTGAPYEQYF,TGTGCCAGTAGATCCGGGACAGGGGCCCCCTACGAGCAGTACTTC
large,TRBV20-1,NA,TRBJ2-7,CSARDLDSSYEQYF,TGCAGTGCTAGAGATTTGGACAGCTCCTACGAGCAGTACTTC
medium-sized,TRBV25-1,NA,TRBJ1-3,CASSGPGGNTIYF,TGTGCCAGCAGTGGGCCGGGGGGAAACACCATATATTTT
medium-sized,TRBV19,NA,TRBJ1-2,CASSIKDRFNYGYTF,TGTGCCAGTAGTATAAAGGACAGATTTAACTATGGCTACACCTTC
large,TRBV9,TRBD2,TRBJ2-3,CASSTSGGWLSTDTQYF,TGTGCCAGCAGCACTTCGGGGGGTTGGTTAAGCACAGATACGCAGTATTTT
large,TRBV19,NA,TRBJ1-1,CAVRRGAWDTEAFF,TGTGCCGTGAGGCGGGGGGCATGGGACACTGAAGCTTTCTTT
large,TRBV7-3,NA,TRBJ2-3,CASSSVGDTQYF,TGTGCCAGCAGCTCCGTAGGAGATACGCAGTATTTT
large,TRBV29-1,NA,TRBJ1-2,CSVWGRAGTESSYYGYTF,TGCAGCGTTTGGGGCAGGGCAGGAACCGAATCTTCCTACTATGGCTACACCTTC
medium-sized,TRBV21-1,NA,TRBJ2-5,CASSKTNYPETQYF,TGTGCCAGCAGCAAAACAAACTACCCAGAGACCCAGTACTTC
NA,TRBV19,NA,TRBJ1-3,CASRSSVSGNTIYF,TGTGCCAGTAGATCGTCAGTCTCTGGAAACACCATATATTTT
medium-sized,TRBV5-1,TRBD2,TRBJ2-7,CASSLWRGAGYEQYF,TGCGCCAGCAGCTTGTGGCGGGGGGCCGGTTACGAGCAGTACTTC
large,TRBV11-1,TRBD2,TRBJ2-1,CASLVSGAQFF,TGTGCCAGCTTGGTGAGCGGGGCGCAGTTCTTC
large,TRBV30,TRBD2,TRBJ2-3,CAWSAGAGPTDTQYF,TGTGCCTGGAGTGCGGGAGCGGGGCCCACCGATACGCAGTATTTT
medium-sized,TRBV30,TRBD2,TRBJ2-5,CAWSVGSGGRLSTQYF,TGTGCCTGGAGTGTGGGAAGCGGGGGCCGGCTGTCGACCCAGTACTTC